This T cell receptor beta chain is from a study of T cells in Graves' hyperthyroidism and ophthalmopathy. Many counts were recorded for this clonotype. Its cognate antigen is unknown. Germline CDR1 is MNHEY and CDR2 is SMNVEV (reference sequence). The CDR3 spans 16 residues. V was shortened by 0 bases and J by 2 bases, with 14 bases between the two germline ends. RNA transcripts were the template for amplifying TCR beta CDR3 regions. HTBI primers were the set used in a first-round RT-PCR of the TCR CDR3. One entry per CDR3 protein, called by TCRdb with MiXCR from the multiplex PCR reads. The table lists 250,000 to 300,000 distinct CDR3 sequences, over 15% of them singletons, with over 50% in the top ten. Whole-study results and caveats: A model built on 13 V-J features separated ophthalmopathy from stable hyperthyroidism. In the blood, most expanded thyroid clonotypes above 0.001 appeared as well.

A NOSPECS grade of at least 4, a Clinical Activity Score of at least 3 and duration under 3 months were recorded in ophthalmopathy patients. Those patients with uncontrolled infection, other autoimmune disease, pregnancy or lactation were excluded. This rearrangement joins TRBV27 to TRBJ2-7, with TRBD1 as a possible D gene (6 bases). The sequencing input was blood. The clonotype comes from a woman aged 55-69 years with Graves' ophthalmopathy. Here the CDR3 reads CASSLSDSTPTYEQYF. DNA for the CDR3: TGTGCCAGCAGTTTATCGGACAGCACCCCTACCTACGAGCAGTACTTC.